The clone carrying this T cell receptor (beta chain) has ten or more counts. Its antigen is not known. This specimen belongs to a study of regulatory T cells in long-lasting Graves disease. Study-wide findings and caveats: New patients shared roughly 980 public clonotypes, fewer than the roughly 2,600 shared by persistent patients.

The CDR3 loop spans 17 amino acids. The V and J ends lost 0 bases and 4 bases, in that order; junction bases with no gene match: 6. From germline, CDR1 is KGHDR and CDR2 SFDVKD. Time point: newly diagnosed GD, antithyroid drugs for less than 3 months. Extracted RNA from PBMCs served as the source of the TCR library. Arm-PCR of CDR3 regions and iRepertoire HTBI primers were the basis on which TCR beta libraries were built. Using its own MiXCR run on the multiplex PCR reads, TCRdb lists one record per CDR3 protein. This table holds more than 450,000 distinct CDR3 sequences, 15% to 20% found once. The same data also went into a second study, on T cells in Graves' hyperthyroidism and ophthalmopathy. From that report: Diagnosis relied on clinical symptoms, serum thyroxine and TRAb, thyroid ultrasound and orbital computed tomography.

This specimen was peripheral blood mononuclear cells (PBMCs), taken at new diagnosis, from a patient treated with antithyroid drugs. V gene TRBV24-1 combines with J gene TRBJ2-1; TRBD1 matches at 9 bases. This receptor was obtained from a middle-aged man with Graves disease. The CDR3 DNA reads TGTGCCACCAGTGATTTGGCCCCACAGGGGGCTTACAATGAGCAGTTCTTC. It specifies CATSDLAPQGAYNEQFF.